What follows are 2 T cell receptor beta chains derived from one specimen sequenced in a study of T cell clonality in common variable immunodeficiency (dated by TCRdb to between 2015 and 2016). Libraries were built with the immunoSEQ multiplex PCR assay. Not all clones reach the TCRdb copy of this immuneACCESS table, which keeps in-frame sequences only. Checked studies attribute under half of the gap to unresolved V genes and leave the rest unexplained. The table shows 40,000 or so clones here, with no singletons. The ten most abundant clones make up 3% to 4.5% of the sample. Source material: peripheral blood mononuclear cells. The receptors stem from a person aged 18-70 years in good health.

The sample holds a few counts of this clone. The CDR3 goes on 3 residues after the read ends, and that part is filled in from the germline J gene. V usage is TRBV7-9 and J usage is TRBJ1-2; 8 positions match TRBD1. CDR3 length equals 13 residues. Germline CDR1 and CDR2: SEHNR and FQNEAQ (reference sequence). The CDR3 loop is CASSPRGLDTYTF. The sequenced CDR3 bases are TGTGCCAGCAGCCCCAGGGGGCTTGATACC.

In the case of this clone: A much larger clone lies one base from this, so it may be a read error. The sequenced fragment ends 3 residues before the CDR3 boundary, so the rest is inferred from the germline J gene. Distinct nucleotide sequences in the sample also encode this CDR3. J is TRBJ1-2 and V is TRBV19, with a tentative D call TRBD1 (5 bases). The length of the CDR3 is 13 residues. In germline, CDR1 is LNHDA, CDR2 SQIVND (reference sequence). Here the CDR3 reads CASTSQGYYGYTF. The sequenced CDR3 bases are TGTGCCAGTACATCCCAGGGCTACTATGGA.